These 7 T cell receptor beta chains were all obtained from the same sample, sequenced in a study of T cell changes during pregnancy in multiple sclerosis. TCRdb keeps only in-frame clones here, not all; method: immunoSEQ multiplex PCR. Of just over 65,000 clones in the sample, about 90% are singletons; the top ten hold 0.7% to 0.95%. Material: peripheral blood, obtained in the second trimester of pregnancy. The origin of the receptors is a female donor with multiple sclerosis, enrolled in a pregnancy study.

The rearrangement joins TRBV5-1 to TRBJ1-5; D gene uncertain. The length of the CDR3 is 13 residues. Per the germline V gene, CDR1 is SGHRS and CDR2 is YFSETQ. Trimming pared 0 bases from V and 6 bases from J, leaving 7 bases between. This CDR3 reads CASSLDTAQPQHF. CDR3 DNA sequence: TGCGCCAGCAGCTTGGACACAGCTCAGCCCCAGCATTTT. The full variable domain, its missing parts supplied by reference TRBV5-1 and TRBJ1-5, is KAGVTQTPRYLIKTRGQQVTLSCSPISGHRSVSWYQQTPGQGLQFLFEYFSETQRNKGNFPGRFSGRQFSNSRSEMNVSTLELGDSALYLCASSLDTAQPQHFGDGTRLSIL.

This chain connects TRBV7-2 to TRBJ2-1; TRBD2 matches at 9 bases. In germline, CDR1 is SGHTA, CDR2 FQGNSA. The CDR3 runs 16 residues. Trimming at V came to 0 bases and at J to 6 bases, leaving 6 bases not matched to a gene. CDR3 coding DNA: TGTGCCAGCAGCTTAGCGCTCTTTAGCGGGGGCAATGAGCAGTTCTTC. Protein product: CASSLALFSGGNEQFF.

The chain joins TRBV4-2 to TRBJ1-5, with TRBD1 matching 7 bases. Germline CDR1 and CDR2: LGHNA and YNFKEQ. Unmatched junction bases numbered 9, after V lost 4 bases and J lost 9 bases. This CDR3 has 14 amino acids. Written as DNA, the CDR3 is TGTGCCAGCAGCCCCGACAGGGACCAAACGCCCCAGCATTTT. This encodes CASSPDRDQTPQHF.

The chain joins TRBV20-1 to TRBJ1-1; TRBD1 might be the D (6 bases). The length of the CDR3 is 11 residues. CDR1 and CDR2 (germline): DFQATT, SNEGSKA (reference sequence). Trimming took 6 bases from V and 1 from J, leaving 6 bases between them. This CDR3 reads CSARGNTEAFF. The DNA of the CDR3 is TGCAGTGCCAGGGGGAACACTGAAGCTTTCTTT.

The chain combines TRBV6-5 with TRBJ1-2; possibly TRBD1 for D (6 bases). Germline values: CDR1 MNHEY, CDR2 SVGAGI. With 0 bases removed from V and 5 bases from J, the gap between germline ends came to 13 bases. This CDR3 region has 15 residues. The CDR3 loop is CASSYSRTELYGYTF. CDR3 coding DNA: TGTGCCAGCAGTTACTCAAGGACAGAGCTTTATGGCTACACCTTC.

The chain carries TRBV7-3 and TRBJ2-7, with TRBD1 identical over 12 bases. The V and J ends lost 4 bases and 7 bases, in that order; junction bases with no gene match: 8. CDR1 and CDR2 (germline): SGHTA, FQGTGA. The CDR3 has 15 amino acids. As DNA, the CDR3 is TGTGCCAGCAGCTCGACGGGACAGGGGGCGTGGGAGCAGTACTTC. Translated: CASSSTGQGAWEQYF. Using reference TRBV7-3 and TRBJ2-7 for the parts outside the CDR3, the full variable domain is GAGVSQTPSNKVTEKGKYVELRCDPISGHTALYWYRQSLGQGPEFLIYFQGTGAADDSGLPNDRFFAVRPEGSVSTLKIQRTERGDSAVYLCASSSTGQGAWEQYFGPGTRLTVT.

This sequence joins TRBV6-5 and TRBJ1-1; D is unresolved. Per germline, CDR1 MNHEY and CDR2 SVGAGI. Between the trimmed V and J ends, which lost 6 bases and 5 bases, there was a span of 10 bases. The CDR3 spans 12 residues. The CDR3 DNA is TGTGCCAGCAGCCGAGGGAAAACTGAAGCTTTCTTT. It specifies CASSRGKTEAFF.